This is a list of T cell receptor beta chains from one sample in a study of blood T cell repertoires in COVID-19. TCRdb's table, derived via immunoSEQ multiplex PCR, lists solely in-frame clones and lacks some. Here the sample spans around 200,000 clones, approximately 84% being singletons. Material for sequencing was peripheral blood. The receptors were sampled from a man aged 50-60 years with active or convalescent COVID-19. CDR3s include the opening cysteine and the closing phenylalanine or tryptophan. A D gene is named only where the DNA matches it firmly. Not every row has a clone size; where given, it reads once, few, many or a size class.

TRBJ2-1 | NA | TRBV19 | NA | TGTGCCAGTAGTAAAGGGGTTGAGCAGTTCTTC | CASSKGVEQFF
TRBJ2-5 | TRBD2 | TRBV5-4 | NA | TGTGCCAGCAGCGGGACTAGCGGGGCAGCCCAAGAGACCCAGTACTTC | CASSGTSGAAQETQYF
TRBJ1-2 | TRBD1 | TRBV5-6 | NA | TGTGCCAGCAGCGCGGACAGGTCCTATGGCTACACCTTC | CASSADRSYGYTF
TRBJ2-7 | TRBD1 | TRBV11-1 | NA | TGTGCCAGCAGCTCCTCCGGGACAGGGACCTACGAGCAGTACTTC | CASSSSGTGTYEQYF
TRBJ1-2 | TRBD1 | TRBV3-1/TRBV3-2 | NA | TGTGCCAGCAGCCAAGGGAGGACAGGGGTAGGAGGCTACACCTTC | CASSQGRTGVGGYTF
TRBJ2-6 | NA | TRBV3-1/TRBV3-2 | NA | TGTGCCAGCAGCCATCGCTTTGAGAAAGAGTCTGGGGCCAACGTCCTGACTTTC | CASSHRFEKESGANVLTF
TRBJ1-2 | TRBD1 | TRBV11-1 | few | TGTGCCAGCAGCTCTCAAAGGGACAGGGGAGGCTACACCTTC | CASSSQRDRGGYTF
TRBJ2-7 | TRBD1 | TRBV27 | NA | TGTGCCAGCAGTTTGAGGACAGGGGTAACCTACGAGCAGTACTTC | CASSLRTGVTYEQYF
TRBJ2-2 | NA | TRBV25-1 | NA | TGTGCCAGCAGTGTTGCAGGTTCGAACACCGGGGAGCTGTTTTTT | CASSVAGSNTGELFF
TRBJ2-5 | NA | TRBV19 | NA | TGTGCCACCATAGACAGTCAAGAGACCCAGTACTTC | CATIDSQETQYF
TRBJ2-3 | NA | TRBV5-4 | NA | TGTGCCAGCAGCTTGGGTCCGCAGGGGAAGGCAGATACGCAGTATTTT | CASSLGPQGKADTQYF
TRBJ2-2 | TRBD1 | TRBV7-3 | NA | TGTGCCAGCAGCTCCGCGACCGGGACAGGGCCCGGGGAGCTGTTTTTT | CASSSATGTGPGELFF
TRBJ2-7 | NA | TRBV6-6 | NA | TGTGCCAGCAGTTACTCGCCCGCGGGCGAGCAGTACTTC | CASSYSPAGEQYF
TRBJ1-4 | TRBD1 | TRBV14 | NA | TGTGCCAGCAGCCAAGGGGACAGGCAGGGTGAAAAACTGTTTTTT | CASSQGDRQGEKLFF
TRBJ1-3 | NA | TRBV18 | NA | TGTGCCAGCTCAACCCGACAGGCCTCTGGAAACACCATATATTTT | CASSTRQASGNTIYF
TRBJ2-3 | TRBD1 | TRBV29-1 | NA | TGCAGCGTTGGTATGACAGGGGGCACAGATACGCAGTATTTT | CSVGMTGGTDTQYF
TRBJ2-7 | NA | TRBV6-5 | NA | TGTGCCAGCAGCAGGACATTCCTCTACGAGCAGTACTTC | CASSRTFLYEQYF
TRBJ2-7 | TRBD2 | TRBV30 | NA | TGTGCCTGGAGGGGAGGACTAGCCACCTACGAGCAGTACTTC | CAWRGGLATYEQYF
TRBJ2-2 | NA | TRBV7-9 | NA | TGTGCCAGCAGCTTAGGACAGATGAACACCGGGGAGCTGTTTTTT | CASSLGQMNTGELFF
TRBJ1-1 | TRBD1 | TRBV28 | NA | TGTGCCAGCAGTTCCCCCGGGACAGGGATGAACACTGAAGCTTTCTTT | CASSSPGTGMNTEAFF
TRBJ1-6 | NA | TRBV10-3 | NA | TGTGCCATCGGGGAGGGCTCACCCCTCCACTTT | CAIGEGSPLHF
TRBJ2-7 | TRBD2 | TRBV18 | NA | TGTGCCAGCTCACCCGGGACTAGCTACGAGCAGTACTTC | CASSPGTSYEQYF
TRBJ2-2 | NA | TRBV5-8 | NA | TGTGCCAGCAGCCCCGGACAGCGGAACACCGGGGAGCTGTTTTTT | CASSPGQRNTGELFF
TRBJ1-1 | NA | TRBV4-2 | NA | TGTGCCAGCAGCCAGGGGCGCGCTGAAGCTTTCTTT | CASSQGRAEAFF
TRBJ1-4 | NA | TRBV28 | NA | TGTGCCAGCAGCCCCCCAGGTGGAGGTCATAATGAAAAACTGTTTTTT | CASSPPGGGHNEKLFF
TRBJ2-3 | TRBD2 | TRBV24-1 | NA | TGTGCCACCAGTGACCGAGCGGGGGGGATCACAGATACGCAGTATTTT | CATSDRAGGITDTQYF
TRBJ1-1 | TRBD1 | TRBV19 | NA | TGTGCCAGTAGTATACGGACAGGGGCCACTGAAGCTTTCTTT | CASSIRTGATEAFF
TRBJ1-1 | NA | TRBV18 | NA | TGTGCCAGCTCACCAAATGGAGGGCAGATTTCGAACACTGAAGCTTTCTTT | CASSPNGGQISNTEAFF
TRBJ1-5 | TRBD1 | TRBV7-2 | NA | TGTGCCAGCAGCTTACTCCCGGGACAGGGGGCGGGTCAGCCCCAGCATTTT | CASSLLPGQGAGQPQHF
TRBJ2-1 | TRBD2 | TRBV18 | NA | TGTGCCAGCTCACCACTAGCGGGGTTATCCAATGAGCAGTTCTTC | CASSPLAGLSNEQFF
TRBJ1-4 | NA | TRBV7-2 | NA | TGTGCCAGCAGCCCCCAGGCGGGGGTTCATGAAAAACTGTTTTTT | CASSPQAGVHEKLFF
TRBJ1-4 | NA | TRBV6-5 | NA | TGTGCCAGCAGAGACAGCGCAACTAATGAAAAACTGTTTTTT | CASRDSATNEKLFF
TRBJ1-5 | NA | TRBV10-2 | NA | TGCGCCAGCAGTGTATCGGGATCTAGCAATCAGCCCCAGCATTTT | CASSVSGSSNQPQHF
TRBJ1-6 | TRBD1 | TRBV3-1/TRBV3-2 | NA | TGTGCCAGCAGCGACAGGGGTAGTTCACCCCTCCACTTT | CASSDRGSSPLHF
TRBJ2-2 | TRBD1 | TRBV19 | NA | TGTGCCAGTAGTCTGGGGACAGGGCCGAGCGGGGAGCTGTTTTTT | CASSLGTGPSGELFF
TRBJ2-7 | NA | TRBV28 | NA | TGTGCCAGCAGTTTCTCCGGACAGTTCAGTTTCCGGGACGAGCAGTACTTC | CASSFSGQFSFRDEQYF
TRBJ2-3 | NA | TRBV3-1/TRBV3-2 | NA | TGTGCCAGCAGCCAAGTTCGAGATACGCAGTATTTT | CASSQVRDTQYF
TRBJ2-1 | NA | TRBV28 | once | TGTGCCAGCAGGGAGGGGCCGACCTACAATGAGCAGTTCTTC | CASREGPTYNEQFF